Listed here is a single TCR beta chain. This clonotype was picked up a small number of times. What this receptor recognizes is not known. Base qualities are not recorded, but no much larger clone differs from it by a single base. The data derive from a study of identical twins (dated by TCRdb to between 2015 and 2016). Concerning the study at large: To test whether fetal clonotypes persist, the study used deep sequencing on TCR alpha and beta repertoires from monozygotic twins, unrelated adults of various ages, and cord blood. To rule out contamination, the twin experiments were replicated at different times with different library preparation protocols.

Libraries were prepared through 5' RACE. This sample was sequenced with an Illumina HiSeq 2000. Template switching added a universal primer binding site, and the final cDNA carried a unique molecular identifier that allowed TCR cDNA molecules to be counted accurately. Specific primers in the conserved constant-segment region were used to synthesize first-strand cDNA for TCR alpha and beta chains. To control for contamination, each cDNA library was double barcoded with a SMART-Mk sample barcode plus Illumina barcodes. TruSeq adapter sequences, together with Illumina sample barcodes, were added in two successive PCR steps. Sequencing of the TCR alpha and beta cDNA libraries was done on the Illumina HiSeq platform using custom primers. Per the source publication's procedure: Raw reads were processed with MiGEC to extract unique molecular identifiers, and MiXCR was used to determine CDR3 positions. Recombination models were inferred per individual with the repgenHMM and IGoR tools using an EM algorithm. The tcR package in R was used for shared clonotype analysis, with sharing normalized by the product of cloneset sizes. To study raw recombination free of thymic and clonal selection effects, out-of-frame nonproductive sequences were analyzed. The public reads were quality trimmed at Q25 with fastp and then assembled into clones with MiXCR by TCRdb, keeping productive beta chains. Records with the same CDR3 protein are collapsed into one entry carrying the most frequent genes and DNA. TCRdb, rather than the study authors, made the V and J calls. Counted in this sample were about 500,000 distinct CDR3 sequences; roughly an eighth of them appeared once. About 0.97% of the sample rests with the top ten.

CDR1 SGHTA and CDR2 FQGNSA were looked up in the germline V gene. The CDR3 numbers 15 residues from cysteine through phenylalanine. Only CDR3 DNA remains: 45 bases, in frame from the first base. Trimming takes 1 base from V and 0 bases from J, and the germline ends sit 6 bases apart. General conclusions and limits of the study: Because the same donors could not be followed over many years, the conclusions relied on cross-sectional statistical analysis. Abundant cord blood beta clonotypes carried fewer insertions; young adult naive repertoires showed a weaker similar trend, while memory repertoires showed none. The excess sharing between twins in beta out-of-frame sequences was weaker because fewer shared sequences reduced the signal-to-noise ratio. In monozygotic twins, recombination models systematically underestimated out-of-frame TCR alpha sharing, but the models matched the sharing seen between unrelated individuals. Compared with coincidental sharing between unrelated individuals, an excess of low generation-probability sequences was observed among out-of-frame TCR alpha sequences shared between twins. Invariant T cells such as MAIT and iNKT could partly confound zero-insertion analyses, although diverse VJ usage argued against such confounding for most clonotypes.

Every donor in the study was a healthy Caucasian. Three pairs of female monozygotic twins, all aged about 18 to 29 years, made up the twin cohort. Positive isolation kits from Invitrogen were used to isolate the CD4+ and CD8+ T cell populations. The sample was also reused in another study, on yellow fever vaccine responses in identical twins. The second publication reports: The authors reported that the T cell response to vaccination in identical twins appeared partly convergent and partly personalized. The study precisely tracked vaccine-responding T cell clones in identical twins.

Specimen: CD4+ T cells sorted from blood. This receptor was obtained from a woman aged 18-29 years in good health. The sequence is built from TRBV7-2 and TRBJ2-2; the D gene cannot be resolved reliably. The CDR3 here reads CASSLEPTNTGELFF. The DNA sequence reads TGTGCCAGCAGCTTAGAACCAACGAACACCGGGGAGCTGTTTTTT.